This T cell receptor (beta chain) was recorded in a study of T cells in Graves' hyperthyroidism and ophthalmopathy. CDR1 and CDR2 from the germline V gene are SNHLY and FYNNEI. V was pared by 4 bases and J by 6 bases, with 9 bases of the junction left unmatched. The CDR3 consists of 15 residues. Not enrolled were patients with uncontrolled infection, other autoimmune disease, pregnancy or lactation. The diagnoses drew upon clinical symptoms, serum thyroxine and TRAb, thyroid ultrasound and orbital computed tomography. Details on this clonotype: Its specificity is unknown.

Notes on the study in general: Separation of ophthalmopathy from stable hyperthyroidism was achieved by a 13 V-J model.

Template material for amplifying TCR beta CDR3 regions consisted of RNA transcripts. RT-PCR in the first round (using the HTBI primer set) targeted the TCR CDR3. Each CDR3 protein is one row after TCRdb ran MiXCR on the multiplex PCR reads. The sample shows about 320,000 distinct CDR3 sequences, about 15% of them seen only once. Source material: blood. The chain joins TRBV2 to TRBJ2-7; 10 nucleotides match TRBD1. The receptor was isolated from a man aged 25 to 40 with Graves' hyperthyroidism. The CDR3 DNA sequence: TGTGCCAGCAGTGGGGGGGGACAGGGGATGCGCGAGCAGTACTTC. Residues: CASSGGGQGMREQYF.